The source of this T cell receptor (beta chain) is a study of cytomegalovirus exposure and HLA in healthy donors. Donors were nominally healthy when sampled, though unrecorded immune exposures were likely. With respect to this clone: What it binds is not known.

This CDR3 is 14 amino acids long. V was clipped by 0 bases and J by 3 bases; unmatched bases: 3. The germline V gene has CDR1 SGDLS and CDR2 YYNGEE. Regarding the study as a whole: Reports indicate that TCR beta sequences accurately predicted the HLA-A and HLA-B alleles of most subjects. Some TCR beta chains (164 of them) were listed as cytomegalovirus-associated. Many donors shared some public TCRs, even though most TCR sequences were rare.

The PCR contained 60 Vbeta and 13 Jbeta primers. Method: immunoSEQ multiplex PCR; TCRdb's copy keeps in-frame clones and lacks some. The repertoire includes about 170,000 clones, 85% of them detected once, and 1% sits in the top ten. The specimen sequenced was PBMCs. This TCR was sampled from a boy younger than 10 in good health and CMV-seronegative. This sequence joins TRBV9 and TRBJ2-7; 7 bases match TRBD2. This CDR3 is CASSVAGEGYEQYF. Here the CDR3 DNA reads TGTGCCAGCAGCGTAGCGGGGGAGGGCTACGAGCAGTACTTC.